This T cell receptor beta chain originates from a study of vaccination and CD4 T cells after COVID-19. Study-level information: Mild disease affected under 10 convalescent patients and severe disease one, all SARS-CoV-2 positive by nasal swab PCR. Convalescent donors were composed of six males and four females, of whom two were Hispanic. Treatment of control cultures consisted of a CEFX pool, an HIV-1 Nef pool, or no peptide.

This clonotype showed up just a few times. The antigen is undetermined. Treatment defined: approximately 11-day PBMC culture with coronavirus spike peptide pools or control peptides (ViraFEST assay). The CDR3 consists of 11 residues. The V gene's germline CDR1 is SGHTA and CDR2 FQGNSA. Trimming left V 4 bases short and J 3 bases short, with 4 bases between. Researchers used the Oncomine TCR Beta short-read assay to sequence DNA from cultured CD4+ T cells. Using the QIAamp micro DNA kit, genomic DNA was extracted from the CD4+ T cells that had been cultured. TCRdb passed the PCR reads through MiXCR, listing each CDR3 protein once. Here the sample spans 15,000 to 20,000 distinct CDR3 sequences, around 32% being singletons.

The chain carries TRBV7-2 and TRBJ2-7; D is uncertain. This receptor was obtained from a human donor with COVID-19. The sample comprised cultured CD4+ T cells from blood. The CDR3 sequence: CASSSNYEQYF. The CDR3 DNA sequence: TGTGCCAGCAGCTCAAACTACGAGCAGTACTTC.